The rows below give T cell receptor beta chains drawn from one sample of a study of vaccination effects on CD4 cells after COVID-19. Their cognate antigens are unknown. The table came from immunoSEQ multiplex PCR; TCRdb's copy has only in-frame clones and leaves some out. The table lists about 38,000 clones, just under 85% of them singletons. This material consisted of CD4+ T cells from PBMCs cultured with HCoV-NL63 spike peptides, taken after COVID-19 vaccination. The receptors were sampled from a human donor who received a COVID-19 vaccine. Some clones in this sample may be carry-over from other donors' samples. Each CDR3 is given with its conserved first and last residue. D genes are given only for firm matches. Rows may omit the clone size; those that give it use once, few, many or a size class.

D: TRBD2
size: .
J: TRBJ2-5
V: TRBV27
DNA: TGTGCCAGCATGGGGACTAGCGGGGGCCAAGAGACCCAGTACTTC
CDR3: CASMGTSGGQETQYF

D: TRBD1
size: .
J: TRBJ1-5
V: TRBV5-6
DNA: TGTGCCAGCAGCCCCTGGGACAGGCCCAATCAGCCCCAGCATTTT
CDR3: CASSPWDRPNQPQHF

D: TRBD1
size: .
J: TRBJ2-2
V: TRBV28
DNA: TGTGCCATCATTGCCTCCGGGACAGCAAACACCGGGGAGCTGTTTTTT
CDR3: CAIIASGTANTGELFF

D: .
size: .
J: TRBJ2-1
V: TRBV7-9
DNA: TGTGCCAGCAGCTTGAGGTTTTATGAGCAGTTCTTC
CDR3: CASSLRFYEQFF

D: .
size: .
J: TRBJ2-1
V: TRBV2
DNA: TGTGCCAGCACCCTGGGGCAGTACAATGAGCAGTTCTTC
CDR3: CASTLGQYNEQFF

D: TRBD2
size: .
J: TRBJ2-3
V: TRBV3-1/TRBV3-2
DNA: TGTGCCAGCAGTCCAGCTGGCGGGGGGGCGGATACGCAGTATTTT
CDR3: CASSPAGGGADTQYF

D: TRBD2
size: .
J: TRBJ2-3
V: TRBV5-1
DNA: TGCGCCAGCAGCTTGGGGCGGGGGGGGTCAGATACGCAGTATTTT
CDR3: CASSLGRGGSDTQYF

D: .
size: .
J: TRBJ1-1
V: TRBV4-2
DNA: TGTGCCAGCAGCCAAGGGGACCGGAACACTGAAGCTTTCTTT
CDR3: CASSQGDRNTEAFF

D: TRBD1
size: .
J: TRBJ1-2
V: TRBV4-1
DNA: TGCGCCAGCAGACACCGGACAGGACAAAATACTAACTATGGCTACACCTTC
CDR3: CASRHRTGQNTNYGYTF

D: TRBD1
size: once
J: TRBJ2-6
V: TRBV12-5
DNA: TGTGCTAGTGGTTTGGTTCCGATTCTTCAGGGGGTCCCCGGGGCCAACGTCCTGACTTTC
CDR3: CASGLVPILQGVPGANVLTF

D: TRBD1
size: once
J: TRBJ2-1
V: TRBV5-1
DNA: TGCGCCAGCAGCCGGGTAGAAGGGGGCCCTGTCCATGAGCAGTTCTTC
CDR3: CASSRVEGGPVHEQFF

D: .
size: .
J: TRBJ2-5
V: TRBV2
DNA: TGTGCCAGCAGGGAGGGGACAGCCCGGAGGGAGACCCAGTACTTC
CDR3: CASREGTARRETQYF

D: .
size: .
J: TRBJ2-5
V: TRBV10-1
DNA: TGCGCCAGCAGTGAGTCCGATAGGGGGGAGACCCAGTACTTC
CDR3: CASSESDRGETQYF

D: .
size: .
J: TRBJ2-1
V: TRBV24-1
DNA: TGTGCCACCAGTGACCCGGACAGAACCTACAATGAGCAGTTCTTC
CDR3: CATSDPDRTYNEQFF

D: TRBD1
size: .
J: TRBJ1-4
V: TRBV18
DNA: TGTGCCAGCTCCGAAGGGGGCGGGCGAGAAAAACTGTTTTTT
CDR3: CASSEGGGREKLFF

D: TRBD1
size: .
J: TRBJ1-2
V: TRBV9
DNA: TGTGCCAGCAGCGGAAGACAGGGGTCCTTCTATGGCTACACCTTC
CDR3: CASSGRQGSFYGYTF

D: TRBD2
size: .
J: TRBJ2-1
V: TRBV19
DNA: TGTGCCAGTAGTATCGAGGCGGGGGGGCCTATAAATGAGCAGTTCTTC
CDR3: CASSIEAGGPINEQFF

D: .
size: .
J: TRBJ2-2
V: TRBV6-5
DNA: TGTGCCAGCAGTTTTACCACACCGGGGGCCGGGGAGCTGTTTTTT
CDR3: CASSFTTPGAGELFF

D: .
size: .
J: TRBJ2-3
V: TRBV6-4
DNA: TGTGCCAGCAGGGAAACAGGCACAGATACGCAGTATTTT
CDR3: CASRETGTDTQYF

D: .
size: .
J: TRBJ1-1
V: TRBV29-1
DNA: TGCAGCGGGAAGGATGGGGGCGAAGCTTTCTTT
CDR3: CSGKDGGEAFF

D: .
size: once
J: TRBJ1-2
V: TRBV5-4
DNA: TGTGCCAGCAGCTGGGAAGCTAACTATGGCTACACCTTC
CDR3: CASSWEANYGYTF

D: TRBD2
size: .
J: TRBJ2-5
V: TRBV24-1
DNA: TGTGCCACCAGCTCTAGCGGGGGTCCAGACCAGTACTTC
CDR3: CATSSSGGPDQYF

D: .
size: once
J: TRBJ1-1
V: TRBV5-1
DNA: TGCGCCAGCAGCGGCACACAGGGCAACACTGAAGCTTTCTTT
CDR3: CASSGTQGNTEAFF

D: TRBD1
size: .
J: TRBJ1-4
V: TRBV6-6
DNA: TGTGCCAGCAGTCAGGGGACAGGGACAACTAATGAAAAACTGTTTTTT
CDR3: CASSQGTGTTNEKLFF

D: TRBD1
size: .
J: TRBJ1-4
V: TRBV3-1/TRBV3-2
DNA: TGTGCCAGCAGCCAAGCGACAGGGTCGAGCGAAAAACTGTTTTTT
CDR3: CASSQATGSSEKLFF

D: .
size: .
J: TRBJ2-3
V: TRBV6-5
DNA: TGTGCCAGCAGTATAAGGAGATTCACAGATACGCAGTATTTT
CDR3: CASSIRRFTDTQYF

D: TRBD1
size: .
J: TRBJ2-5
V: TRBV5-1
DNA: TGCGCCAGCAGCGCGCAACAGGGGCCGGTTCGAGAGACCCAGTACTTC
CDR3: CASSAQQGPVRETQYF

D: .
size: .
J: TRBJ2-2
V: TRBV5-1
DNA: TGCGCCAGCAGCTTGTACGTAACGAACACCGGGGAGCTGTTTTTT
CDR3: CASSLYVTNTGELFF

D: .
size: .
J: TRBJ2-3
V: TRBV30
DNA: TGTGCCTGGAGTGTATCATCGGGGGGCATGGATACGCAGTATTTT
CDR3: CAWSVSSGGMDTQYF

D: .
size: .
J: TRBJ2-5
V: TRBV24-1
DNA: TGTGCCACCAGTGATTTTAGTCGCGAGACCCAGTACTTC
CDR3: CATSDFSRETQYF

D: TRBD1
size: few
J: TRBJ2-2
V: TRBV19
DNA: TGTGCCAGTAAACCCCCGCGACAGGGGATAGACGGCGGGGAGCTGTTTTTT
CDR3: CASKPPRQGIDGGELFF

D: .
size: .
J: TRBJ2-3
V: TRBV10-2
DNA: TGCGCCAGCAGAAGGGTCCGGGGGCGAGGGGATACGCAGTATTTT
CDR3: CASRRVRGRGDTQYF

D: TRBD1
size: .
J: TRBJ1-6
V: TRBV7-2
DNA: TGTGCCAGCAGCTCTATGTACAGGACAGGGGGCTCCTATAATTCACCCCTCCACTTT
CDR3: CASSSMYRTGGSYNSPLHF

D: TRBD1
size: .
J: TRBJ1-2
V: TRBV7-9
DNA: TGTGCCAGCACCACCCAGGGGGCACGCTATGGCTACACCTTC
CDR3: CASTTQGARYGYTF

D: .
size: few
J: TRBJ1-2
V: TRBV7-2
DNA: TGTGCCAGCAGCTTACAGCCGGGGACTAACTATGGCTACACCTTC
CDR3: CASSLQPGTNYGYTF

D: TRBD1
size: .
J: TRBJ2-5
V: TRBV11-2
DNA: TGTGCCAGCAGCTCGGGACAGGGAGGGGAGACCCAGTACTTC
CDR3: CASSSGQGGETQYF

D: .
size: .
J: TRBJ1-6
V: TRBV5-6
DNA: TGTGCCAGCAGCTTGGGGGCTTCGAGGGAGGGTAATTCACCCCTCCACTTT
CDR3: CASSLGASREGNSPLHF

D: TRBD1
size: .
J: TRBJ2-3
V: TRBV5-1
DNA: TGCGCCAGCAGGGTACAGGGGGCAGTGACAGATACGCAGTATTTT
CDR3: CASRVQGAVTDTQYF

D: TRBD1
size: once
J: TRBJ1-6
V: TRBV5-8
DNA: TGTGCCAGCAGCAAGGGACAGTGGGAGGGTTCACCCCTCCACTTT
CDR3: CASSKGQWEGSPLHF

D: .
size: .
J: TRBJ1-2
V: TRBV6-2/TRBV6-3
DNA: TGTGCCAGCAGCCACGGGGCCCGACAGAGTAACTATGGCTACACCTTC
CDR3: CASSHGARQSNYGYTF

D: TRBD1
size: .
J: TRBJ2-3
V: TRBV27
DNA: TGTGCCAGCAATACACAGGGGGATCACAATACGCAGTATTTT
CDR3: CASNTQGDHNTQYF

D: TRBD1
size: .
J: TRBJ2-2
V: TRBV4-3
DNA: TGCGCCAGCAGCCAACTCACAGGGGGAGACACCGGGGAGCTGTTTTTT
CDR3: CASSQLTGGDTGELFF

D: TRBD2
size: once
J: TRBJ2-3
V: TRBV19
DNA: TGTGCCAGTAGTATCAGGGGACTAGCGGTATCAGATACGCAGTATTTT
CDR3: CASSIRGLAVSDTQYF

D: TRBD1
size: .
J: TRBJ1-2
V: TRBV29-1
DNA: TGCAGCGTTCATCGGGACAGCTTCTATGGCTACACCTTC
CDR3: CSVHRDSFYGYTF

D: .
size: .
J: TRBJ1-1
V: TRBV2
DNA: TGTGCCAGCAGTGAATCGAGGGGGGGAAGCACTGAAGCTTTCTTT
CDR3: CASSESRGGSTEAFF

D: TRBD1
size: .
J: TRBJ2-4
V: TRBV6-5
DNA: TGTGCCAGCAGTTCCCGAGGGACAGGGGACATTCAGTACTTC
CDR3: CASSSRGTGDIQYF

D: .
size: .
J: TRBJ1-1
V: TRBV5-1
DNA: TGCGCCAGCAGCTCCTTGTTTCGGGACACTGAAGCTTTCTTT
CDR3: CASSSLFRDTEAFF

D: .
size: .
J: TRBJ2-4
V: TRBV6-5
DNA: TGTGCCAGCAGAAACGGAGGGGGCCAGGGCATTCAGTACTTC
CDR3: CASRNGGGQGIQYF

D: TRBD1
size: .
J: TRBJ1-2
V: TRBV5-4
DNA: TGTGCCAGCAGCAACGGGACAGGGCCCAACTATGGCTACACCTTC
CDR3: CASSNGTGPNYGYTF

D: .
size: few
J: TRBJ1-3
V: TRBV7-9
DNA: TGTGCCAGCAGCTTAGTCGGGGTGTCTGGAAACACCATATATTTT
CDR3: CASSLVGVSGNTIYF

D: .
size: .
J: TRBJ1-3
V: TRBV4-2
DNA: TGTGCCAGCAGCCTAGACGGACAGCGATTCTCTGGAAACACCATATATTTT
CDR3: CASSLDGQRFSGNTIYF

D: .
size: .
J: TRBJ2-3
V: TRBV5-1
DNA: TGCGCCAGCAGCTTTAGTGGGTCCACAGATACGCAGTATTTT
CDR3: CASSFSGSTDTQYF

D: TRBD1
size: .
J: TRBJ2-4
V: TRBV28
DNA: TGTGCCAGCAGTCCGGGGACAGGGGGCCCCATTCAGTACTTC
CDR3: CASSPGTGGPIQYF

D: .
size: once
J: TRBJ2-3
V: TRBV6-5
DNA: TGTGCCAGCAGCAAGGGCGTTTGGGACACAGATACGCAGTATTTT
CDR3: CASSKGVWDTDTQYF

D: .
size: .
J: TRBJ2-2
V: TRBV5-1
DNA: TGCGCCAGCAGCTTGGCCGGTGTGGTCCGCGGGGAGCTGTTTTTT
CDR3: CASSLAGVVRGELFF